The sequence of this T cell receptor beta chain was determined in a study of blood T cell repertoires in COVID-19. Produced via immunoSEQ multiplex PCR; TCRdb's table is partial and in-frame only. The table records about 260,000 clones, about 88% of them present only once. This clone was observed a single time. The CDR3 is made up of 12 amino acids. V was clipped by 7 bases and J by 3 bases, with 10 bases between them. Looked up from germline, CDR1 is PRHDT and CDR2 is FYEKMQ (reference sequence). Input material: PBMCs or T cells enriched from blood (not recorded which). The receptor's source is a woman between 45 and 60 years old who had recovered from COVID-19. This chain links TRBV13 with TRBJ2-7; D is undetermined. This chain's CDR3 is CASTGEDYEQYF. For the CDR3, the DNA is TGTGCCAGCACCGGCGAGGACTACGAGCAGTACTTC.